This record concerns one T cell receptor (beta chain) sequence. The sample comes from a study of siplizumab effects on memory and regulatory T cells. CDR1 and CDR2 from the germline V gene are MNHEY and SMNVEV (reference sequence). Germline trimming cut 8 bases from V and 7 bases from J; bases unmatched to any gene: 6. This CDR3 has 14 amino acids. Clones were read by immunoSEQ multiplex PCR, and TCRdb kept only the in-frame ones, dropping some. This table holds around 100,000 clones, about 90% found once. The sequenced sample was Tregs sorted from blood. The chain employs TRBV27 and TRBJ2-2; 11 nucleotides agree with TRBD1. The clonotype originates from a human donor in good health. CDR3 in DNA: TGTGCCAGCGGACAGGGGGCGGTTCACGGGGAGCTGTTTTTT. Encoded protein: CASGQGAVHGELFF.